This T cell receptor (beta chain) was sequenced for a study of blood T cell repertoires in COVID-19. Germline loops: CDR1 MGHRA, CDR2 YSYEKL. The CDR3 runs to 16 residues. Germline trimming cut 1 base from V and 5 bases from J; bases unmatched to any gene: 10. Data came from immunoSEQ multiplex PCR; TCRdb stores just in-frame clones and leaves some out. The table includes 150,000 to 200,000 clones, approximately 83% detected once. This chain links TRBV4-1 with TRBJ2-5, with 7 positions matching TRBD1. Sequencing was done on a sample of peripheral blood. This TCR was recovered from a woman of 80 years or more with acute or convalescent COVID-19. DNA for the CDR3: TGCGCCAGCAGCCAAGTGACAGGGTCACAGGGGGAGACCCAGTACTTC. It is translated as CASSQVTGSQGETQYF.